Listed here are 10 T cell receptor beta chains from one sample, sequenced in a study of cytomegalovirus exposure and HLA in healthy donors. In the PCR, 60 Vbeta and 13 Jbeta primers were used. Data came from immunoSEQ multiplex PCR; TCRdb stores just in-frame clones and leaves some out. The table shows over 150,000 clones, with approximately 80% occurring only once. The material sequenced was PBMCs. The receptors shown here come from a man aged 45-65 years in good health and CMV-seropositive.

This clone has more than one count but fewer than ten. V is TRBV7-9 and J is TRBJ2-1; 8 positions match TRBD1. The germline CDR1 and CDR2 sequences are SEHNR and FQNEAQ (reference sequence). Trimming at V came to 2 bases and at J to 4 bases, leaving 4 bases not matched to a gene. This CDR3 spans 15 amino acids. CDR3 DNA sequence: TGTGCCAGCAGCTTACAGGGGGCAGTTTACAATGAGCAGTTCTTC. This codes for CASSLQGAVYNEQFF.

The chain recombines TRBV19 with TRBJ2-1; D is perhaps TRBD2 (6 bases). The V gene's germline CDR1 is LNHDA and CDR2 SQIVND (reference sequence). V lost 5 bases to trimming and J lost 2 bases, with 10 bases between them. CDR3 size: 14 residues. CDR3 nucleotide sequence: TGTGCCAGTAGTTGGGGGGACGCCTACAATGAGCAGTTCTTC. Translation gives CASSWGDAYNEQFF.

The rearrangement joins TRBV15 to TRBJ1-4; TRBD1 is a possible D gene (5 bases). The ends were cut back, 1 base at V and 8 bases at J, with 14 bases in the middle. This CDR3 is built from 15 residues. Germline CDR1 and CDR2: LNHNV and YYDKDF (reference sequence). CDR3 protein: CATSRVAGLREKLFF. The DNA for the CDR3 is TGTGCCACCAGCAGAGTTGCAGGGTTAAGAGAAAAACTGTTTTTT.

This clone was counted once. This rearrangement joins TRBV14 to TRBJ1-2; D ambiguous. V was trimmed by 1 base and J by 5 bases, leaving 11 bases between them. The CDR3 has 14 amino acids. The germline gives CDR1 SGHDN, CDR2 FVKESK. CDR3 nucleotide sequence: TGTGCCAGCAGCCAAGGGGGAGGTGGTTATGGCTACACCTTC. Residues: CASSQGGGGYGYTF.

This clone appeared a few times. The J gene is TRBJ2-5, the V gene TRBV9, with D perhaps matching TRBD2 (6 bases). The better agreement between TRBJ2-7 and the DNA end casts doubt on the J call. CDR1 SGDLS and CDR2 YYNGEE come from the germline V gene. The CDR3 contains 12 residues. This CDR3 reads CASSRESYEQYF. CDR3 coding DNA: TGTGCCAGCAGTCGGGAGTCCTACGAGCAGTACTTC.

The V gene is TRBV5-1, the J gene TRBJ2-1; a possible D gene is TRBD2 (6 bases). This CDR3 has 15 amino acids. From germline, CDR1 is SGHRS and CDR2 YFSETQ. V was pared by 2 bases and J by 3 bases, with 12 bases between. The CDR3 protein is CASSLRGDFYNEQFF. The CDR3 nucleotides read TGCGCCAGCAGCTTACGCGGGGATTTCTACAATGAGCAGTTCTTC.

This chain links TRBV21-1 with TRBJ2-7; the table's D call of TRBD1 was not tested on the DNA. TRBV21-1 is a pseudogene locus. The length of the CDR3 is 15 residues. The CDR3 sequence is CASSKEPGPLVEQYF. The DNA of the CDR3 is TGTGCCAGCAGCAAAGAGCCAGGGCCGTTGGTCGAGCAGTACTTC.

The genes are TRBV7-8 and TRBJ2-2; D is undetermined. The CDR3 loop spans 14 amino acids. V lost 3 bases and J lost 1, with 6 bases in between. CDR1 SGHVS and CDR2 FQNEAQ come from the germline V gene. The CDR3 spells CASSFGRNTGELFF. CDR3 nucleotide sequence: TGTGCCAGCAGCTTTGGCAGGAACACCGGGGAGCTGTTTTTT.

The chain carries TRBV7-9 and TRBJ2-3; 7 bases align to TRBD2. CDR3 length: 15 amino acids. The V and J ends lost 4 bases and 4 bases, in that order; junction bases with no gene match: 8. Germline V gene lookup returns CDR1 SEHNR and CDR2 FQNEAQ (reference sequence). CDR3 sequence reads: CASSSLAVRSDTQYF. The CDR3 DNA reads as TGTGCCAGCAGCTCGCTAGCGGTTAGGTCAGATACGCAGTATTTT.

CDR3 in amino acids: CSVELAGPAGGELFF. CDR3 nucleotide sequence: TGCAGCGTTGAGCTAGCGGGTCCCGCGGGCGGGGAGCTGTTTTTT. The chain uses TRBV29-1 and TRBJ2-2, with 8 bases lining up with TRBD2. With V trimmed by 3 bases and J by 7 bases, 10 bases remained unmatched. CDR3 length equals 15 residues. In germline, CDR1 is SQVTM, CDR2 ANQGSEA.